The entry that follows covers one T cell receptor (beta chain) sequence. What it recognizes is unknown. The CDR3 totals 16 residues. The data are from a study of monozygotic twins with inflammatory bowel disease. Points from the study as a whole: With others, IBD patients shared fewer clonotypes than healthy twins did, especially with disease activity. A single strong clonotype or signal linked to IBD was not supported. Immunosuppressive treatment differences may have increased patient repertoire variability.

Using the 5' RACE reads, TCRdb records one entry per CDR3 protein without DNA. The specimen's table records under 200,000 distinct CDR3 sequences. Source material: blood. The V gene is TRBV12-3 or TRBV12-4, the J gene TRBJ2-5; the TRBD2 assignment by TCRdb is unverifiable without DNA. The origin of this receptor is a human donor with ulcerative colitis or Crohn's disease, or a healthy co-twin of an affected twin (not recorded which). CDR3 in amino acids: CASSLAALAGGETQYF.